The present T cell receptor (beta chain) was sequenced within a study of T-cell reconstitution after alpha-beta-depleted transplantation in children. This clonotype turned up a few times. The V end lost 1 base, the J end lost 9 bases, and 10 bases lay between the germline ends. The germline gives CDR1 SGHDN, CDR2 FVKESK. This CDR3 spans 13 amino acids. Preparation of the TCRbeta library used unique molecular identifiers. TCRdb re-analysed the PCR reads in MiXCR, keeping a single row per CDR3 protein. This table holds about 110,000 distinct CDR3 sequences, approximately 6.6% found once. The genes are TRBV14 and TRBJ1-5; D gene unclear. Here the sequenced sample was PBMCs, mostly from graft donor cells, taken 360 days after TCRalphabeta/CD19-depleted stem cell transplant. The TCR sequence derives from a male patient between 2 and 10 years old who had a stem cell transplant for acute lymphoblastic leukemia, so the T cells may come from the graft donor. The CDR3 sequence is CASSQVLSGPQHF. CDR3 coding DNA: TGTGCCAGCAGCCAAGTCCTATCAGGGCCCCAGCATTTT.